The T cell receptor beta chain described here comes from a study of T cell responses to AZD1222 COVID-19 vaccine. The overall study: Second-dose recipients at about 4 or about 12 weeks were treated as one pooled group. The study's findings and limits: Nearly half of unique spike-specific TCRs reportedly avoided B.1.351 and B.1.1.7 mutated regions.

Details on this clone: Its specificity is unknown.

Profiled with immunoSEQ multiplex PCR; TCRdb holds only in-frame clones, not every one. Here the sample spans approximately 150,000 clones, approximately 92% being singletons. The V segment lost 10 bases and the J segment 5 bases; nucleotides outside the gene matches: 4. The CDR3 length is 12 residues. Germline CDR1 and CDR2: LNHDA and SQIVND (reference sequence). This TCR was recovered from an adult in good health. This material consisted of peripheral blood, taken on day 0 of AZD1222 vaccination. The chain is built from TRBV19 and TRBJ1-2, with 10 bases fitting TRBD1. CDR3 in amino acids: CAIWTGGYGYTF. DNA of the CDR3: TGTGCCATTTGGACAGGGGGATATGGCTACACCTTC.